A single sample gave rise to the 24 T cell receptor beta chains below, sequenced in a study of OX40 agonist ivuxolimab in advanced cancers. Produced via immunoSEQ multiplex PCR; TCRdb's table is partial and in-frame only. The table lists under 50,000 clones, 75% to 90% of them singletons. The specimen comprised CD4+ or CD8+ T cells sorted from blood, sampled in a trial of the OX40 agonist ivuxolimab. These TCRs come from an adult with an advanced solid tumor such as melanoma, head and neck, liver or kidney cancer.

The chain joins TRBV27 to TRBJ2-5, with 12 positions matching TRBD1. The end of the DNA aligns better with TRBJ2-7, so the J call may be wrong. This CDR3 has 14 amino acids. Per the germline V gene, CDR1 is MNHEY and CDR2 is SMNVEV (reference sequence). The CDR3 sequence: CASSLGTGGNEQYF. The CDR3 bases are TGTGCCAGCAGTTTGGGGACAGGGGGCAACGAGCAGTACTTC.

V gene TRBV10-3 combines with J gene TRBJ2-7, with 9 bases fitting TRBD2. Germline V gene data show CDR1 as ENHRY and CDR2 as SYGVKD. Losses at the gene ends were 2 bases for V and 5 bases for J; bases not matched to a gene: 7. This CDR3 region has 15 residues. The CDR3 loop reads CAISEPTSGRDEQYF. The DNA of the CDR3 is TGTGCCATCAGTGAGCCCACTAGCGGGCGGGACGAGCAGTACTTC.

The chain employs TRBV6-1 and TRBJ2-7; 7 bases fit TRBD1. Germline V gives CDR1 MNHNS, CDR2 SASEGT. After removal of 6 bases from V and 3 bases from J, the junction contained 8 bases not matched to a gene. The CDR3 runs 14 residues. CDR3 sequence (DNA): TGTGCCAGCAGCCCGGACAGGATGGGCTACGAGCAGTACTTC. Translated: CASSPDRMGYEQYF.

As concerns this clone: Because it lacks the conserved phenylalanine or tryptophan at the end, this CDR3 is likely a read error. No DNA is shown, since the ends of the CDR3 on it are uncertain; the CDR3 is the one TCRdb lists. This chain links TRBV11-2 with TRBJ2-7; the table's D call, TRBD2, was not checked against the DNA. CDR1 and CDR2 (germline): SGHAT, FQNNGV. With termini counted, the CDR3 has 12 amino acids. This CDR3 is CASSTTSGAFSR.

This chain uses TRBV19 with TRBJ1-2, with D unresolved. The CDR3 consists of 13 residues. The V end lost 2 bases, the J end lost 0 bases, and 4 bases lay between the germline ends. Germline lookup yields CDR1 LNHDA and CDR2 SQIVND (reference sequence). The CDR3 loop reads CASSIWANYGYTF. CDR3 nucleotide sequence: TGTGCCAGTAGTATATGGGCTAACTATGGCTACACCTTC.

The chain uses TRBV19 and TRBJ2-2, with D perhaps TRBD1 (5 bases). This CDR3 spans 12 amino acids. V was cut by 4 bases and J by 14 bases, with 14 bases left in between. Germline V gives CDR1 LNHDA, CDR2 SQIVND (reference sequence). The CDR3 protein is CASSTPWGQLFF. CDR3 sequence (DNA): TGTGCCAGTAGTACCCCCTGGGGCCAACTGTTTTTT. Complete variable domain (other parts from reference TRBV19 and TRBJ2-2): DGGITQSPKYLFRKEGQNVTLSCEQNLNHDAMYWYRQDPGQGLRLIYYSQIVNDFQKGDIAEGYSVSREKKESFPLTVTSAQKNPTAFYLCASSTPWGQLFFGEGSRLTVL.

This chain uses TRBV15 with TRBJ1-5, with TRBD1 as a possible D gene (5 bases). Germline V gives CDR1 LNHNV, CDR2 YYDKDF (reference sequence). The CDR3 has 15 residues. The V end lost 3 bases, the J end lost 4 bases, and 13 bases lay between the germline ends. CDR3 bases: TGTGCCACCAGCAGCCATCATGGGGGGAATCAGCCCCAGCATTTT. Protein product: CATSSHHGGNQPQHF.

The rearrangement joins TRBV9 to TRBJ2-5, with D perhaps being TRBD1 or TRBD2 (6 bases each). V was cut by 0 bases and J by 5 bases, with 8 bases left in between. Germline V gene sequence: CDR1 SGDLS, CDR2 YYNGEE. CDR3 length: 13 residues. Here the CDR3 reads CASSVGRGETQYF. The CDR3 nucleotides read TGTGCCAGCAGCGTAGGGAGGGGGGAGACCCAGTACTTC.

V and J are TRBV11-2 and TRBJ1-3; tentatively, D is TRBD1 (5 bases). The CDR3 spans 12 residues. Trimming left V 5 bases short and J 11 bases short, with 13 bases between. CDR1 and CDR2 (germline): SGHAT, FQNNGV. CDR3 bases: TGTGCCAGCAGCGCCGGGCAGGGCGCCATATATTTT. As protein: CASSAGQGAIYF.

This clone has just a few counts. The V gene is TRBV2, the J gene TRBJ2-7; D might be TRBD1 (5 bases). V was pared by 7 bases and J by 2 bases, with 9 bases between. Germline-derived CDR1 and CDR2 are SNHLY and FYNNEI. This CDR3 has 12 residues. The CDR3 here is CASIGAPYEQYF. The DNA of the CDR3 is TGTGCCAGCATAGGGGCCCCCTACGAGCAGTACTTC.

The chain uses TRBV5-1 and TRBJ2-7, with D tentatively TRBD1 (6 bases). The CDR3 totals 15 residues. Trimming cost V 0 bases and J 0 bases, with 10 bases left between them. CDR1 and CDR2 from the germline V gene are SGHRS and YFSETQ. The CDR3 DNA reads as TGCGCCAGCAGCTTGGTAGGGGGAAACTCCTACGAGCAGTACTTC. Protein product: CASSLVGGNSYEQYF.

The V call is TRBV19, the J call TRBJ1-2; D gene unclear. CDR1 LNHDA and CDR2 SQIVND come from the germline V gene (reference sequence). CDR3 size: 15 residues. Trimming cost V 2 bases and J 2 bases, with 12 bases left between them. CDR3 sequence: CASSIKGQRNYGYTF. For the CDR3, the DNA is TGTGCCAGTAGTATAAAAGGCCAGAGAAACTATGGCTACACCTTC.

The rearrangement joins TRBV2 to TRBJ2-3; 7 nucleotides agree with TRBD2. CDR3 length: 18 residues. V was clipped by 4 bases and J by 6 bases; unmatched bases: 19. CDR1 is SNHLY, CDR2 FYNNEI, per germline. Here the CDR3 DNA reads TGTGCCAGCAGTGCTTTCTTTGGGGGGGGAGGTTTAGTGGATACGCAGTATTTT. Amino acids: CASSAFFGGGGLVDTQYF.

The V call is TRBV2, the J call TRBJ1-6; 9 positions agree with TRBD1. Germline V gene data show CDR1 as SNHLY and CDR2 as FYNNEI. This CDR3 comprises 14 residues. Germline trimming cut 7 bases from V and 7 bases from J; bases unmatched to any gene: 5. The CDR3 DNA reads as TGTGCCAGCAAGGGACAGGGAGGAAATTCACCCCTCCACTTT. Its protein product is CASKGQGGNSPLHF.

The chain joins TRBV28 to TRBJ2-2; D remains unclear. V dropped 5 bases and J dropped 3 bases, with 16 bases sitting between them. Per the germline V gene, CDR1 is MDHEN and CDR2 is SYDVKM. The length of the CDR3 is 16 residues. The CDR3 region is CASSPISWPDTGELFF. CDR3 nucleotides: TGTGCCAGCAGTCCAATCAGTTGGCCGGACACCGGGGAGCTGTTTTTT.

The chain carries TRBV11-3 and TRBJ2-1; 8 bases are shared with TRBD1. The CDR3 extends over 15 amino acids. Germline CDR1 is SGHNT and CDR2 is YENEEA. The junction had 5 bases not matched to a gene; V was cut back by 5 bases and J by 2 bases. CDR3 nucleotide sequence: TGTGCCAGCAGCCCTGGGGACAGGCCCTACAATGAGCAGTTCTTC. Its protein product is CASSPGDRPYNEQFF.

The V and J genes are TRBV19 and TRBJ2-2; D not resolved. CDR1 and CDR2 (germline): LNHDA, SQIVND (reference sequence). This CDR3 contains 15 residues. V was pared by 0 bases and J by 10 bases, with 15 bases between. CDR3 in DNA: TGTGCCAGTAGTATAGACTGGGCAGGTAACATGGAGCTGTTTTTT. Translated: CASSIDWAGNMELFF.

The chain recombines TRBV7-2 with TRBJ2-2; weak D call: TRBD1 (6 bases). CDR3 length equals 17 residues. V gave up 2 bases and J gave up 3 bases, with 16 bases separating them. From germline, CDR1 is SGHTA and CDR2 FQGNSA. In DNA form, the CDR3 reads TGTGCCAGCAGCTTATTTCCTCCGCCAGGGGACACCGGGGAGCTGTTTTTT. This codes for CASSLFPPPGDTGELFF.

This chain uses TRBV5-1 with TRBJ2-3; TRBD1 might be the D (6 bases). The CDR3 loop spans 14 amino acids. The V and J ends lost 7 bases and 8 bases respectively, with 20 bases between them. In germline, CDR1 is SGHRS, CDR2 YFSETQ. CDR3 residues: CASGKQGLQGTQYF. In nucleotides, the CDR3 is TGCGCCAGCGGCAAACAGGGTCTTCAGGGTACGCAGTATTTT.

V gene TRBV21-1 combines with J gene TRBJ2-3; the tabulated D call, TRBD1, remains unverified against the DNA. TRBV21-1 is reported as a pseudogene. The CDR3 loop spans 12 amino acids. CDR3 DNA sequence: TGTGCATTCACAGCTACGGCAGATACGCAGTATTTT. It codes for CAFTATADTQYF.

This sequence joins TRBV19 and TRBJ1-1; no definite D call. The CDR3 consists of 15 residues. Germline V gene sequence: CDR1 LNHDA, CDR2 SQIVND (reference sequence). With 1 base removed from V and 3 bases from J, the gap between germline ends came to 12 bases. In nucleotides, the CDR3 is TGTGCCAGTAGTATAGGGGCTTCATCCGACACTGAAGCTTTCTTT. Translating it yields CASSIGASSDTEAFF.

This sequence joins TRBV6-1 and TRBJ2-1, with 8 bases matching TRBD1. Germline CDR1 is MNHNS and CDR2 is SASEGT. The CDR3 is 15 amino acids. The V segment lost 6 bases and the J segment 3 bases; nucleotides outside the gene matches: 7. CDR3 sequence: CASRRRTGLYNEQFF. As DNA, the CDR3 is TGTGCCAGCAGGCGAAGGACAGGGCTCTACAATGAGCAGTTCTTC.

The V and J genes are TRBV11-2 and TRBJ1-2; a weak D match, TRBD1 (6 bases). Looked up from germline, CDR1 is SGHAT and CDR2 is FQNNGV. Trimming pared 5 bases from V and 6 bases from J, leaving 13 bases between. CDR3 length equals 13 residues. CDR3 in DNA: TGTGCCAGCAGCCCACAAACAGGGAATGGCTACACCTTC. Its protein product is CASSPQTGNGYTF.

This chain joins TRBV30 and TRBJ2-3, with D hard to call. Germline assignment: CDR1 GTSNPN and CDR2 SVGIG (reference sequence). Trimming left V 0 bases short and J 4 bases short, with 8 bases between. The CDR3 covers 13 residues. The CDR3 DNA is TGTGCCTGGAGTGTACTGTGGGCAGATACGCAGTATTTT. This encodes CAWSVLWADTQYF.